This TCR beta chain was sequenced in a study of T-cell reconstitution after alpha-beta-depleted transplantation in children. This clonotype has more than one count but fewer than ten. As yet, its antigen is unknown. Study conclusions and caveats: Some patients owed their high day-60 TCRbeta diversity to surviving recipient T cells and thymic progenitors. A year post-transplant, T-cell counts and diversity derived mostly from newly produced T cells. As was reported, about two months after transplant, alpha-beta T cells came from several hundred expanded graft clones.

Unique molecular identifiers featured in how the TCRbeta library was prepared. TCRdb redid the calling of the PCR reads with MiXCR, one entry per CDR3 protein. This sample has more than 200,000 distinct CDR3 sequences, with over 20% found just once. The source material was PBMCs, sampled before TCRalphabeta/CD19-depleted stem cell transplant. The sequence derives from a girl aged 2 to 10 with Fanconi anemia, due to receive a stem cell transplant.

The CDR3 sequence is CSATAANYGYTF. As DNA, the CDR3 is TGCAGTGCCACAGCAGCTAACTATGGCTACACCTTC. This chain connects TRBV20-1 to TRBJ1-2; D remains ambiguous. This CDR3 is 12 amino acids long. The germline V gene encodes CDR1 DFQATT and CDR2 SNEGSKA (reference sequence). V gave up 6 bases and J gave up 0 bases, with 8 bases separating them.